Listed here are 10 T cell receptor beta chains from one sample, sequenced in a study of blood T cell repertoires in COVID-19. Assay: immunoSEQ multiplex PCR; the TCRdb copy retains only in-frame clones and omits some. Of 100,000 to 150,000 clones in the sample, roughly 85% were seen once. The source material was peripheral blood. All receptors derive from a man in his forties with acute or convalescent COVID-19.

This CDR3 reads CASSLGQHYGYTF. DNA for the CDR3: TGTGCCAGCAGCTTAGGGCAACATTATGGCTACACCTTC. This rearrangement joins TRBV7-2 to TRBJ1-2; D is ambiguous. CDR3 size: 13 residues. Germline V gene sequence: CDR1 SGHTA, CDR2 FQGNSA. Trimming cost V 1 base and J 5 bases, with 8 bases left between them.

The chain joins TRBV6-5 to TRBJ2-7; 12 nucleotides align to TRBD1. V lost 6 bases to trimming and J lost 5 bases; unmatched junction nucleotides: 5. This CDR3 has 14 amino acids. Germline CDR1 reads MNHEY; CDR2 reads SVGAGI. The CDR3 loop is CASSRDRGRDEQYF. The CDR3 DNA sequence: TGTGCCAGCAGCCGGGACAGGGGGCGCGACGAGCAGTACTTC.

The rearrangement uses TRBV11-2 and TRBJ1-3; maybe TRBD1 (6 bases). V was clipped by 1 base and J by 4 bases, with 11 bases between them. Germline CDR1 and CDR2: SGHAT and FQNNGV. The CDR3 runs to 15 residues. CDR3: CASSLGQVEGNTIYF. CDR3 DNA: TGTGCCAGCAGCTTAGGACAGGTGGAGGGAAACACCATATATTTT.

This clone was seen once. The rearrangement joins TRBV5-1 to TRBJ2-2; TRBD1 might be the D (5 bases). Per germline, CDR1 SGHRS and CDR2 YFSETQ. This CDR3 contains 13 residues. Trimming left V 1 base short and J 5 bases short, with 6 bases between. For the CDR3, the DNA is TGCGCCAGCAGCTTGAAGGGGACCGGGGAGCTGTTTTTT. Its protein product is CASSLKGTGELFF. Full variable domain (missing parts from reference TRBV5-1 and TRBJ2-2): KAGVTQTPRYLIKTRGQQVTLSCSPISGHRSVSWYQQTPGQGLQFLFEYFSETQRNKGNFPGRFSGRQFSNSRSEMNVSTLELGDSALYLCASSLKGTGELFFGEGSRLTVL.

This chain links TRBV10-3 with TRBJ1-5; D gene unclear. The V end lost 5 bases, the J end lost 4 bases, and 18 bases lay between the germline ends. Germline CDR1 ENHRY, CDR2 SYGVKD. The CDR3 extends over 16 amino acids. The CDR3 sequence: CAISTEGGSGNQPQHF. CDR3 in DNA: TGTGCCATCAGTACCGAGGGAGGTTCGGGGAATCAGCCCCAGCATTTT.

Written as DNA, the CDR3 is TGTGCCAGCAGTTATAGAAGCACTGAAGCTTTCTTT. Its protein is CASSYRSTEAFF. The chain couples TRBV6-6 to TRBJ1-1; no reliable D call. Trimming removed 3 bases from V and 4 bases from J, with 6 bases in between. Per germline, CDR1 MNHNY and CDR2 SVGAGI (reference sequence). The CDR3 is 12 residues long.

The V and J genes are TRBV25-1 and TRBJ1-1, with 8 bases identical to TRBD1. J was trimmed by 6 bases and V by 6 bases; bases with no gene match: 9. Germline V lookup: CDR1 MGHDK, CDR2 SYGVNS. This CDR3 has 14 amino acids. The CDR3: CASSADRGPSEAFF. CDR3 sequence (DNA): TGTGCCAGCAGCGCCGACAGGGGTCCCTCTGAAGCTTTCTTT.

This rearrangement joins TRBV6-6 to TRBJ2-7; D is unresolved. The CDR3 covers 13 residues. CDR1 is MNHNY and CDR2 is SVGAGI in the germline V gene (reference sequence). V lost 3 bases and J 0 bases, leaving 6 bases between the germline ends. This CDR3 reads CASSYRGSYEQYF. In nucleotides, the CDR3 is TGTGCCAGCAGTTATCGCGGCTCCTACGAGCAGTACTTC.

The chain employs TRBV7-3 and TRBJ1-1; perhaps TRBD1 as D (5 bases). V was clipped by 5 bases and J by 6 bases, with 16 bases between them. Germline CDR1 is SGHTA and CDR2 is FQGTGA. The CDR3 extends over 14 amino acids. The CDR3 region is CASSASGRIAEAFF. CDR3 sequence (DNA): TGTGCCAGCAGCGCATCAGGGAGGATCGCTGAAGCTTTCTTT.

This sequence joins TRBV6-6 and TRBJ1-2; 7 positions agree with TRBD1. J lost 8 bases, V lost 0 bases, and 6 bases had no gene match. Germline loops: CDR1 MNHNY, CDR2 SVGAGI (reference sequence). The CDR3 has 14 amino acids. The CDR3 DNA reads as TGTGCCAGCAGTTACTCGCCAGGGGGTGAAGGCTACACCTTC. The encoded protein is CASSYSPGGEGYTF.